These T cell receptor beta chains were read from a single sample in a study of long-term antiretroviral therapy in people with HIV. Some clones are missing from TCRdb's copy, which holds only in-frame ones; the method was immunoSEQ multiplex PCR. The repertoire holds about 20,000 clones, approximately 72% seen once, with about 13% in the top ten. The input for sequencing was unsorted PBMCs, taken 0.3 years after starting antiretroviral therapy. These receptors were taken from a woman in her forties or fifties with HIV. Both conserved end residues are part of each CDR3. A D gene is named only where the DNA matches it firmly. Rows may omit the clone size; those that give it use once, few, many or a size class.

d_call	v_call	j_call	clone_size	cdr3_aa	cdr3_nt
-	TRBV4-1	TRBJ1-4	-	CASSQEGSGGLNEKLFF	TGCGCCAGCAGCCAAGAAGGCAGTGGGGGGCTCAATGAAAAACTGTTTTTT
-	TRBV7-9	TRBJ1-2	once	CASSPRQILFYGYTF	TGTGCCAGCAGCCCAAGACAGATCCTCTTCTATGGCTACACCTTC
-	TRBV6-5	TRBJ2-6	-	CASRDAGYGANVLTF	TGTGCCAGCAGGGACGCGGGTTATGGGGCCAACGTCCTGACTTTC
-	TRBV18	TRBJ1-6	-	CASSPIAAGSQSPLHF	TGTGCCAGCTCACCTATAGCGGCAGGGTCGCAGTCACCCCTCCACTTT
-	TRBV14	TRBJ1-5	few	CASSQTYHQPQHF	TGTGCCAGCAGCCAAACTTATCATCAGCCCCAGCATTTT
TRBD1	TRBV27	TRBJ1-1	-	CASSPLDRPTEAFF	TGTGCCAGCAGTCCCCTGGACAGGCCCACTGAAGCTTTCTTT
TRBD1	TRBV30	TRBJ2-3	-	CAWSAHRGATDTQYF	TGTGCCTGGAGTGCCCACAGGGGGGCTACAGATACGCAGTATTTT
TRBD2	TRBV2	TRBJ2-1	-	CASTRLAGGRNEQFF	TGTGCCAGCACGAGACTAGCGGGGGGAAGGAATGAGCAGTTCTTC
-	TRBV27	TRBJ2-5	-	CASSPEAVLIQETQYF	TGTGCCAGCAGTCCTGAAGCGGTACTCATCCAAGAGACCCAGTACTTC
-	TRBV11-2	TRBJ2-3	-	CASSLVPQGSDTQYF	TGTGCCAGCAGCTTAGTGCCCCAGGGTTCAGATACGCAGTATTTT
TRBD2	TRBV7-8	TRBJ2-3	-	CASSLALGGADTQYF	TGTGCCAGCAGCTTAGCGCTCGGGGGGGCAGATACGCAGTATTTT
TRBD1	TRBV23-1	TRBJ1-2	-	CASSRWTGDGYTF	TGCGCCAGCAGTCGGTGGACAGGGGATGGCTACACCTTC
TRBD2	TRBV6-1	TRBJ2-2	-	CASSETLAGGPNGELFF	TGTGCCAGCAGTGAAACATTAGCGGGGGGGCCGAACGGGGAGCTGTTTTTT
-	TRBV18	TRBJ2-6	-	CASSPPGRLSGANVLTF	TGTGCCAGCTCACCACCGGGACGGCTCTCTGGGGCCAACGTCCTGACTTTC
-	TRBV5-4	TRBJ1-1	-	CASSLGASLNTEAFF	TGTGCCAGCAGCTTGGGAGCTTCCTTGAACACTGAAGCTTTCTTT
-	TRBV19	TRBJ1-1	once	CASSGMQAPNTEAFF	TGTGCCAGTAGTGGGATGCAGGCCCCAAACACTGAAGCTTTCTTT
-	TRBV29-1	TRBJ2-2	-	CSVEYRTGELFF	TGCAGCGTTGAATACAGGACCGGGGAGCTGTTTTTT
TRBD2	TRBV7-9	TRBJ2-2	-	CASSFGLAGLNTGELFF	TGTGCCAGCAGCTTCGGACTAGCGGGGCTGAACACCGGGGAGCTGTTTTTT
-	TRBV6-1	TRBJ2-3	-	CATTLQSSTDTQYF	TGTGCCACCACTCTACAGTCTAGCACAGATACGCAGTATTTT
TRBD1	TRBV18	TRBJ2-1	few	CASSPTGTGGYNEQFF	TGTGCCAGCTCACCCACCGGGACAGGGGGCTACAATGAGCAGTTCTTC
-	TRBV2	TRBJ1-5	few	CASRIGGNNQPQHF	TGTGCCAGCAGGATTGGAGGGAACAATCAGCCCCAGCATTTT
TRBD1	TRBV7-9	TRBJ1-6	-	CASSTGQGSNSPLHF	TGTGCCAGCAGCACCGGACAGGGGAGTAATTCACCCCTCCACTTT
-	TRBV9	TRBJ1-5	-	CASSPVQVGTGQPQHF	TGTGCCAGCAGCCCTGTTCAGGTGGGAACAGGGCAGCCCCAGCATTTT
-	TRBV7-2	TRBJ2-2	-	CASSLIAATTGELFF	TGTGCCAGCAGCTTAATCGCGGCTACCACCGGGGAGCTGTTTTTT
TRBD1	TRBV30	TRBJ1-1	-	CAWSGQGGLSTEAFF	TGTGCCTGGAGTGGACAGGGTGGGTTGAGCACTGAAGCTTTCTTT
-	TRBV7-8	TRBJ2-1	-	CASSLSQGSSYNEQFF	TGTGCCAGCAGCTTAAGTCAGGGGAGCTCCTACAATGAGCAGTTCTTC
-	TRBV29-1	TRBJ2-3	-	CSVEGAEADTDTQYF	TGCAGCGTTGAGGGGGCTGAGGCAGACACAGATACGCAGTATTTT
-	TRBV19	TRBJ1-5	-	CASQDGYSNQPQHF	TGTGCCAGTCAGGACGGGTATAGCAATCAGCCCCAGCATTTT
-	TRBV18	TRBJ1-1	-	CASSPFSEGEAFF	TGTGCCAGCTCACCTTTTTCTGAGGGAGAAGCTTTCTTT
TRBD2	TRBV15	TRBJ2-2	-	CATSTRLAGAGGTGELFF	TGTGCCACCAGCACCCGACTAGCGGGGGCCGGAGGCACCGGGGAGCTGTTTTTT
-	TRBV5-1	TRBJ2-4	-	CASSLGPDIAKNIQYF	TGCGCCAGCAGCTTGGGGCCAGACATAGCCAAAAACATTCAGTACTTC
-	TRBV14	TRBJ1-1	-	CASSQPGMNTEAFF	TGTGCCAGCAGCCAACCAGGAATGAACACTGAAGCTTTCTTT
-	TRBV7-9	TRBJ2-2	-	CASTYIRGSSGELFF	TGTGCCAGCACTTATATCAGGGGTAGTTCCGGGGAGCTGTTTTTT
TRBD1	TRBV7-9	TRBJ1-3	-	CASSLVEGQGDNTIYF	TGTGCCAGCAGCTTAGTTGAGGGACAGGGGGACAACACCATATATTTT
-	TRBV19	TRBJ1-4	-	CASSIALRRNNEKLFF	TGTGCCAGTAGTATAGCCTTAAGACGGAATAATGAAAAACTGTTTTTT
-	TRBV7-9	TRBJ1-3	medium-sized	CASSPSDGSSGNTIYF	TGTGCCAGCAGCCCCAGTGACGGGAGCTCTGGAAACACCATATATTTT
-	TRBV18	TRBJ1-1	-	CASSAGHGQTEAFF	TGTGCCAGCTCAGCCGGTCACGGGCAGACTGAAGCTTTCTTT
-	TRBV9	TRBJ1-2	-	CASSVGTDANYGYTF	TGTGCCAGCAGCGTAGGGACAGACGCTAACTATGGCTACACCTTC
-	TRBV2	TRBJ1-2	few	CASSGQGSYGYTF	TGTGCCAGCAGTGGTCAAGGAAGCTATGGCTACACCTTC
-	TRBV4-2	TRBJ2-2	few	CASKQNGNTGELFF	TGTGCCAGCAAACAAAACGGAAACACCGGGGAGCTGTTTTTT
-	TRBV6-5	TRBJ1-2	-	CASATEGERYGYTF	TGTGCCAGTGCCACCGAGGGTGAGAGGTATGGCTACACCTTC
-	TRBV9	TRBJ2-2	-	CASSVSNTGELFF	TGTGCCAGCAGCGTCTCGAACACCGGGGAGCTGTTTTTT
TRBD1	TRBV5-4	TRBJ2-5	-	CASGDRATMETQYF	TGTGCCAGTGGGGACAGGGCAACCATGGAGACCCAGTACTTC
-	TRBV9	TRBJ1-6	-	CASSVEASSYNSPLHF	TGTGCCAGCAGCGTAGAGGCGAGCTCCTATAATTCACCCCTCCACTTT
TRBD1	TRBV6-6	TRBJ2-5	-	CASSGQGGTQYF	TGTGCCAGCAGCGGACAGGGGGGGACCCAGTACTTC
-	TRBV7-9	TRBJ2-3	-	CASSLGISTDTQYF	TGTGCCAGCAGCTTGGGGATAAGCACAGATACGCAGTATTTT
-	TRBV29-1	TRBJ2-4	-	CSAIQGFVKNIQYF	TGCAGCGCGATACAGGGATTTGTCAAAAACATTCAGTACTTC
TRBD1	TRBV9	TRBJ1-6	few	CASSGTQGATSPLHF	TGTGCCAGCAGCGGTACCCAGGGGGCGACTTCACCCCTCCACTTT
-	TRBV9	TRBJ2-3	-	CASSAGLPRRWRTDTQYF	TGTGCCAGCAGCGCAGGGCTCCCTCGACGGTGGCGCACAGATACGCAGTATTTT
-	TRBV30	TRBJ1-2	-	CAWSAGTENTF	TGTGCCTGGAGTGCCGGGACCGAAAACACCTTC
-	TRBV14	TRBJ1-1	-	CASSRILNTEAFF	TGTGCCAGCAGCCGGATCTTGAACACTGAAGCTTTCTTT
-	TRBV7-3	TRBJ1-2	few	CASSPGTIANYGYTF	TGTGCCAGCAGCCCGGGGACGATAGCTAACTATGGCTACACCTTC